This entry lists 7 T cell receptor beta chains sequenced from one sample in a study of identical twins. TCRdb recomputed calls from the 5' RACE reads with MiXCR, one row per CDR3 protein. The data contain fewer than 350,000 distinct CDR3 sequences, roughly 8.6% of them singletons. This same sample was also taken into another study, of yellow fever vaccine responses in identical twins.

The specimen was memory (CD45RO+) T cells sorted from blood. The receptors stem from a young woman in good health.

There are a few counts of this clonotype. A much larger clone is a single base away; this may be a read error. The genes are TRBV5-1 and TRBJ2-1, with 10 positions matching TRBD2. The germline V gene encodes CDR1 SGHRS and CDR2 YFSETQ. CDR3 length: 14 amino acids. With V trimmed by 4 bases and J by 4 bases, 2 bases remained unmatched. The CDR3 loop is CASSISGGYNEQFF. As DNA, the CDR3 is TGCGCCAGCAGCATTAGCGGGGGGTACAATGAGCAGTTCTTC.

The table lists this clonotype with a few counts. The V call is TRBV7-8, the J call TRBJ2-4; tentatively, D is TRBD1 (5 bases). The ends were cut back, 5 bases at V and 1 base at J, with 15 bases in the middle. The length of the CDR3 is 16 residues. Germline CDR1 reads SGHVS; CDR2 reads FQNEAQ. The CDR3 DNA is TGTGCCAGCAGCGTACAGGCGGTCACGGCCAAAAACATTCAGTACTTC. This sequence encodes CASSVQAVTAKNIQYF. The full variable domain, completed using reference TRBV7-8 and TRBJ2-4, is GAGVSQSPRYKVAKRGQDVALRCDPISGHVSLFWYQQALGQGPEFLTYFQNEAQLDKSGLPSDRFFAERPEGSVSTLKIQRTQQEDSAVYLCASSVQAVTAKNIQYFGAGTRLSVL.

This clonotype was observed a handful of times. The chain uses TRBV28 and TRBJ2-1; TRBD2 is a possible D gene (6 bases). V was pared by 7 bases and J by 8 bases, with 24 bases between. The CDR3 extends over 16 amino acids. Germline V lookup: CDR1 MDHEN, CDR2 SYDVKM. The DNA of the CDR3 is TGTGCCAGCAAGTTTGGGGGGATCTTTGGGGGATATGAGCAGTTCTTC. Protein sequence: CASKFGGIFGGYEQFF.

This clonotype was seen repeatedly, ten times or more. This rearrangement joins TRBV6-4 to TRBJ2-3, with 7 nucleotides matching TRBD2. The CDR3 sequence is 15 residues long. Germline V gene sequence: CDR1 MRHNA, CDR2 SNTAGT. The V segment lost 2 bases and the J segment 1 base; nucleotides outside the gene matches: 3. For the CDR3, the DNA is TGTGCCAGCAGTGACGTGGCGGGGGGCACAGATACGCAGTATTTT. It yields the protein CASSDVAGGTDTQYF.

This clonotype occurred many times. V usage is TRBV10-3 and J usage is TRBJ2-2, with unresolved D. Germline V lookup: CDR1 ENHRY, CDR2 SYGVKD. The CDR3 has 13 residues. V lost 4 bases and J 4 bases, leaving 7 bases between the germline ends. In DNA, the CDR3 is TGTGCCATCAGTGGCGTAGCCACCGGGGAGCTGTTTTTT. Translated: CAISGVATGELFF.

This clonotype was seen only a few times. The rearrangement links TRBV28 to TRBJ2-3; D may correspond to TRBD1 or TRBD2 (5 bases each). Germline V gene sequence: CDR1 MDHEN, CDR2 SYDVKM. The CDR3 runs 13 residues. The V and J ends lost 6 bases and 6 bases respectively, with 13 bases between them. CDR3 protein: CASSPGPLDTQYF. The CDR3 DNA follows: TGTGCCAGCAGCCCGGGACCCCTCGATACGCAGTATTTT.

Regarding this clonotype: A much bigger clone sits one base away, suggesting this may be a read error. The chain recombines TRBV3-1 with TRBJ1-4, with 9 bases fitting TRBD1. The V and J ends lost 4 bases and 12 bases, in that order; junction bases with no gene match: 9. CDR1 and CDR2 from the germline V gene are LGHDT and YNNKEL (reference sequence). CDR3 size: 14 residues. The CDR3: CASSLGQGLEELFF. CDR3 DNA: TGTGCCAGCAGCCTCGGACAGGGGCTAGAAGAACTGTTTTTT. Full variable domain (rest looked up from reference TRBV3-1 and TRBJ1-4): DTAVSQTPKYLVTQMGNDKSIKCEQNLGHDTMYWYKQDSKKFLKIMFSYNNKELIINETVPNRFSPKSPDKAHLNLHINSLELGDSAVYFCASSLGQGLEELFFGSGTQLSVL.